The 13 T cell receptor beta chains listed next were all sequenced from one sample in a study of T cell changes during pregnancy in multiple sclerosis. The protocol was immunoSEQ multiplex PCR, while the TCRdb copy is restricted to in-frame clones and leaves out a portion. The sample lists under 65,000 clones; 80% to 95% were seen once. The sample in question was CD4+ T cells from peripheral blood mononuclear cells, obtained in the third trimester of pregnancy. The receptor source for this set is a female donor with multiple sclerosis, enrolled in a pregnancy study.

The V call is TRBV9, the J call TRBJ1-2; TRBD1 is a possible D gene (6 bases). V lost 4 bases and J lost 2, with 9 bases in between. Germline lookup yields CDR1 SGDLS and CDR2 YYNGEE. This CDR3 has 13 residues. CDR3 in amino acids: CASSPTGNYGYTF. In DNA form, the CDR3 reads TGTGCCAGCAGCCCTACAGGGAACTATGGCTACACCTTC.

Only one count was recorded for this clone. This rearrangement joins TRBV6-5 to TRBJ2-1, with 7 nucleotides matching TRBD2. CDR1 is MNHEY and CDR2 is SVGAGI in the germline V gene. CDR3 length equals 13 residues. The V and J ends lost 6 bases and 9 bases, in that order; junction bases with no gene match: 8. CDR3 sequence reads: CASSPTSLGEQFF. Here the CDR3 DNA reads TGTGCCAGCAGCCCGACTAGCCTCGGTGAGCAGTTCTTC.

The chain recombines TRBV15 with TRBJ2-2; no definite D call. CDR3 length equals 13 residues. Trimming shortened V by 0 bases and J by 5 bases, and 4 bases separated the two germline ends. CDR1 and CDR2 from the germline V gene are LNHNV and YYDKDF (reference sequence). The CDR3 DNA reads TGTGCCACCAGCAGAGACGTTACCGGGGAGCTGTTTTTT. This codes for CATSRDVTGELFF.

The V gene is TRBV6-1, the J gene TRBJ1-2, with TRBD1 matching over 8 bases. The CDR3 has 14 residues. In germline, CDR1 is MNHNS, CDR2 SASEGT. The trim removed 3 bases at V and 4 bases at J, leaving 4 bases unmatched. The CDR3 DNA sequence: TGTGCCAGCAGTGACACACAGGGGGGCTATGGCTACACCTTC. This translates into CASSDTQGGYGYTF.

CDR3 coding DNA: TGTGCCAGCAGCGTAGACAGGAGCACAGATACGCAGTATTTT. Its protein is CASSVDRSTDTQYF. V and J are TRBV9 and TRBJ2-3, with D possibly TRBD1 on 5 matching bases. V gave up 0 bases and J gave up 0 bases, with 5 bases separating them. This CDR3 is 14 amino acids long. Germline CDR1 SGDLS, CDR2 YYNGEE.

The chain has TRBV5-1 and TRBJ2-7, with a weak D call TRBD1 (6 bases). The germline V gene has CDR1 SGHRS and CDR2 YFSETQ. The CDR3 loop spans 15 amino acids. Trimming removed 0 bases at V and 0 bases at J, with 10 bases between. The CDR3 DNA reads as TGCGCCAGCAGCTTGGGGGCAGGGGCCTCCTACGAGCAGTACTTC. Encoded protein: CASSLGAGASYEQYF.

This chain links TRBV7-8 with TRBJ2-7; D is possibly TRBD1 (6 bases). The CDR3 loop spans 14 amino acids. Germline-derived CDR1 and CDR2 are SGHVS and FQNEAQ. V lost 5 bases, J lost 2 bases, and 13 bases lay in between. The CDR3: CASSTGQLPYEQYF. The CDR3 DNA reads as TGTGCCAGCAGCACAGGACAGTTACCCTACGAGCAGTACTTC.

The J gene is TRBJ1-2, the V gene TRBV4-2; 9 bases map to TRBD1. The CDR3 consists of 13 residues. Germline V gives CDR1 LGHNA, CDR2 YNFKEQ. The J segment lost 8 bases and the V segment lost 3 bases, leaving 4 bases of the junction unmatched. CDR3 sequence: CASSQDRGGGYTF. The CDR3 nucleotides are TGTGCCAGCAGCCAGGACAGGGGCGGGGGCTACACCTTC.

The gene calls are TRBV6-5 and TRBJ2-1; 9 nucleotides line up with TRBD2. The V segment lost 4 bases and the J segment 8 bases; nucleotides outside the gene matches: 6. Germline V CDR1 and CDR2: MNHEY, SVGAGI. This CDR3 spans 14 amino acids. CDR3 nucleotide sequence: TGTGCCAGCAGTTGGGGACTAGCCGCGGATGAGCAGTTCTTC. It is translated as CASSWGLAADEQFF.

This rearrangement joins TRBV6-5 to TRBJ1-2; D may be TRBD1 (5 bases). V lost 2 bases and J 5 bases, leaving 15 bases between the germline ends. The V gene's germline CDR1 is MNHEY and CDR2 SVGAGI. The CDR3 covers 15 residues. The CDR3 loop is CASSYIGGLSYGYTF. CDR3 nucleotides: TGTGCCAGCAGTTACATCGGGGGACTATCTTATGGCTACACCTTC.

The gene calls are TRBV4-1 and TRBJ1-1, with TRBD1 matching 7 bases. The V segment lost 2 bases and the J segment 5 bases; nucleotides outside the gene matches: 5. Germline assignment: CDR1 MGHRA and CDR2 YSYEKL. This CDR3 comprises 14 residues. CDR3 region: CASSQTQGRTEAFF. In DNA form, the CDR3 reads TGCGCCAGCAGCCAAACACAGGGGAGAACTGAAGCTTTCTTT.

This clone was detected only once. This chain joins TRBV2 and TRBJ2-5, with 10 bases fitting TRBD1. This CDR3 region has 15 residues. Germline CDR1 SNHLY, CDR2 FYNNEI. Trimming cost V 7 bases and J 5 bases; bases outside gene matches: 10. CDR3 DNA sequence: TGTGCCAGCACTCGTGACAGGGGGCCGGAGGAGACCCAGTACTTC. Protein sequence: CASTRDRGPEETQYF.

The gene calls are TRBV9 and TRBJ1-2; possible D gene TRBD1, 5 bases. Germline CDR1 is SGDLS and CDR2 is YYNGEE. This CDR3 comprises 12 residues. The V end lost 4 bases, the J end lost 7 bases, and 11 bases lay between the germline ends. CDR3 region: CASSLLGGGYTF. CDR3 nucleotides: TGTGCCAGCAGCCTATTGGGGGGTGGCTACACCTTC.